One and the same sample provided the 8 T cell receptor beta chains below, sequenced in a study of blood T cell repertoires in COVID-19. Here immunoSEQ multiplex PCR was the method, and the copy in TCRdb shows in-frame clones only, minus some. The sample gives 200,000 to 250,000 clones, roughly 82% of which show up once; about 9.7% is in the top ten. Sequencing input: peripheral blood. Receptors originate from a man aged 50-60 years with active or convalescent COVID-19.

The chain links TRBV5-7 to TRBJ1-6, with D possibly TRBD1 on 5 matching bases. TRBV5-7 is an open reading frame, and its role is uncertain. The CDR3 extends over 14 amino acids. V shed 4 bases and J shed 15 bases, with 20 bases lying between them. CDR3 region: CASSRPRTNSGLHF. CDR3 DNA: TGTGCCAGCAGCCGCCCCAGGACAAACTCGGGCCTCCACTTT.

This chain uses TRBV18 with TRBJ2-4, with 7 nucleotides matching TRBD2. With 0 bases clipped from V and 8 bases from J, the junction kept 1 base outside the gene matches. The CDR3 has 13 residues. CDR1 KGHSH and CDR2 LQKENI come from the germline V gene. CDR3: CASSPPGRDIQYF. The CDR3 DNA reads as TGTGCCAGCTCACCACCGGGGAGGGACATTCAGTACTTC.

The genes are TRBV29-1 and TRBJ1-2, with 9 bases matching TRBD1. The CDR3 has 12 residues. Germline assignment: CDR1 SQVTM and CDR2 ANQGSEA. The V and J ends lost 5 bases and 7 bases, in that order; junction bases with no gene match: 5. The CDR3 nucleotides read TGCAGCGTTACGGGACAGGGAGGTGGCTACACCTTC. Amino acid sequence: CSVTGQGGGYTF.

The chain couples TRBV15 to TRBJ1-2; 11 bases are shared with TRBD1. V trimming: 5 bases; J trimming: 4 bases; junction bases outside the gene matches: 3. The CDR3 has 14 amino acids. CDR1 is LNHNV, CDR2 YYDKDF, per germline (reference sequence). This CDR3 reads CATSRTGGGYGYTF. The DNA of the CDR3 is TGTGCCACCAGCCGGACAGGGGGCGGCTATGGCTACACCTTC.

V usage is TRBV6-1 and J usage is TRBJ1-1; a weak D match, TRBD1 (5 bases). There are 13 residues in the CDR3. V dropped 2 bases and J dropped 11 bases, with 15 bases sitting between them. Germline CDR1 reads MNHNS; CDR2 reads SASEGT. The CDR3 DNA is TGTGCCAGCAGTGAACAGGGATCGACGAGGGCTTTCTTT. This sequence encodes CASSEQGSTRAFF.

CDR3 DNA: TGTGCCAGCCAAACAGGGATCACCGGGGAGCTGTTTTTT. It yields the protein CASQTGITGELFF. This rearrangement joins TRBV2 to TRBJ2-2, with a weak D call TRBD1 (6 bases). With 8 bases removed from V and 4 bases from J, the gap between germline ends came to 11 bases. This CDR3 is built from 13 residues. Germline CDR1 SNHLY, CDR2 FYNNEI.

The rearrangement links TRBV18 to TRBJ2-3; 8 positions agree with TRBD1. The CDR3 is 15 residues long. Germline-derived CDR1 and CDR2 are KGHSH and LQKENI. V trimming: 3 bases; J trimming: 2 bases; junction bases outside the gene matches: 4. The CDR3 coding sequence is TGTGCCAGCTCACCCACAGGGGGACACACAGATACGCAGTATTTT. It specifies CASSPTGGHTDTQYF.

The chain uses TRBV4-1 and TRBJ1-3, with D perhaps matching TRBD1 (5 bases). In germline, CDR1 is MGHRA, CDR2 YSYEKL. There are 16 residues in the CDR3. The V and J ends lost 3 bases and 2 bases respectively, with 14 bases between them. CDR3 in DNA: TGCGCCAGCAGCCAGACTTCTCTGGGGCCTGGAAACACCATATATTTT. Amino acids: CASSQTSLGPGNTIYF.